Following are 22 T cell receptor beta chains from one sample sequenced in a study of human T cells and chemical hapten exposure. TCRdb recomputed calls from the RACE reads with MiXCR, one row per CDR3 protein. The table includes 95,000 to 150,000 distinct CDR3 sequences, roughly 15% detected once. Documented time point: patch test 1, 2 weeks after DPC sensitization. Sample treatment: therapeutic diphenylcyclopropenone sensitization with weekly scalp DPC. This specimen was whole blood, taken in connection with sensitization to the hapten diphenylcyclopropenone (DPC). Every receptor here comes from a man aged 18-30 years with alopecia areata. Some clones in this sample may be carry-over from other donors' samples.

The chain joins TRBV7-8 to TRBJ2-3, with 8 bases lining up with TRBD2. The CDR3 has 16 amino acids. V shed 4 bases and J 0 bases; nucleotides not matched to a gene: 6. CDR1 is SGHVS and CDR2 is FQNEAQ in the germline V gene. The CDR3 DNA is TGTGCCAGCAGCTACGTAGCGGGGAGTAGCACAGATACGCAGTATTTT. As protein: CASSYVAGSSTDTQYF. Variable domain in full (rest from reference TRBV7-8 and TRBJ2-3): GAGVSQSPRYKVAKRGQDVALRCDPISGHVSLFWYQQALGQGPEFLTYFQNEAQLDKSGLPSDRFFAERPEGSVSTLKIQRTQQEDSAVYLCASSYVAGSSTDTQYFGPGTRLTVL.

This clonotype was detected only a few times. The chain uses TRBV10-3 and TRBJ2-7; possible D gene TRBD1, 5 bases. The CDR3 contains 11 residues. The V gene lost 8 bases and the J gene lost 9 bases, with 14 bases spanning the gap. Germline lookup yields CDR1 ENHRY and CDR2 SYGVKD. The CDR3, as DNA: TGTGCCATCGGCAGGGCAGATGTGCAGTACGTC. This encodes CAIGRADVQYV.

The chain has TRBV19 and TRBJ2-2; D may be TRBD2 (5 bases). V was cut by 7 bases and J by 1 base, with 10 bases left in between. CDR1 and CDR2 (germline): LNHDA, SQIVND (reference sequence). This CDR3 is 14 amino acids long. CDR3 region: CASTRERNTGELFF. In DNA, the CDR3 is TGTGCCAGTACTCGGGAAAGGAACACCGGGGAGCTGTTTTTT.

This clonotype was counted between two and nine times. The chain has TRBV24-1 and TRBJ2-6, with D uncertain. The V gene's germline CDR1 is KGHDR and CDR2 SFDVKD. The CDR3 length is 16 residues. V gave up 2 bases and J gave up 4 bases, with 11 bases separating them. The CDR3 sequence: CATSDYAVGGANVLTF. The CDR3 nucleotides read TGTGCCACCAGTGATTACGCAGTAGGAGGGGCCAACGTCCTGACTTTC.

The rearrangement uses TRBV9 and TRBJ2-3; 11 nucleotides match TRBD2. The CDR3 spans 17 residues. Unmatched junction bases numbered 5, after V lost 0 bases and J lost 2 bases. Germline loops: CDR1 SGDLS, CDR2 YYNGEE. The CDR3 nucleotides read TGTGCCAGCAGCGTAGGGTCTAGCGGGGGGTACACAGATACGCAGTATTTT. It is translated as CASSVGSSGGYTDTQYF. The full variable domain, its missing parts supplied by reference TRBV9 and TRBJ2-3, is DSGVTQTPKHLITATGQRVTLRCSPRSGDLSVYWYQQSLDQGLQFLIQYYNGEERAKGNILERFSAQQFPDLHSELNLSSLELGDSALYFCASSVGSSGGYTDTQYFGPGTRLTVL.

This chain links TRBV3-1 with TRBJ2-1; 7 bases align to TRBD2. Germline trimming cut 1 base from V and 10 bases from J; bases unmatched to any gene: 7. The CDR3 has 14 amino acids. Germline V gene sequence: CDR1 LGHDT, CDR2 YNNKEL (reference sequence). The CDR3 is CASSQGGGAREQFF. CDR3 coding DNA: TGTGCCAGCAGCCAAGGCGGGGGAGCCCGGGAGCAGTTCTTC.

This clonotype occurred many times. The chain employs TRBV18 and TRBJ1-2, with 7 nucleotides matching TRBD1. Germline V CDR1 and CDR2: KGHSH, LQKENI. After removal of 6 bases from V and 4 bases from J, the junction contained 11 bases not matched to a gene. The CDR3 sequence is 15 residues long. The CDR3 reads CASSLASGTVYGYTF. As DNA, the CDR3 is TGTGCCAGCTCCCTCGCTTCCGGGACAGTCTATGGCTACACCTTC.

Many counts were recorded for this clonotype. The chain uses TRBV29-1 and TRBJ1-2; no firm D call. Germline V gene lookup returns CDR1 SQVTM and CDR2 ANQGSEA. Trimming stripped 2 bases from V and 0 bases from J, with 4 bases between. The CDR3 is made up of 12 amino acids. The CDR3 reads CSVESSNYGYTF. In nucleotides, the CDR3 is TGCAGCGTTGAATCCTCTAACTATGGCTACACCTTC.

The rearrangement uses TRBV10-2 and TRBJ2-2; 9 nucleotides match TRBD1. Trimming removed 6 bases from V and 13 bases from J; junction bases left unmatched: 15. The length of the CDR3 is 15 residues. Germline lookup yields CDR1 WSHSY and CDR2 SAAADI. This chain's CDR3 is CASSATGGAMGGLFF. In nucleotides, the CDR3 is TGCGCCAGCAGCGCTACAGGGGGCGCGATGGGTGGGCTGTTTTTT.

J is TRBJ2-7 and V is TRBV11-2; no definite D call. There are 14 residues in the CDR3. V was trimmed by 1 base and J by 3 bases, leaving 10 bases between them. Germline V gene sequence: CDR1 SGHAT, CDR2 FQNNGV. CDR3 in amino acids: CASSLGMGYYEQYF. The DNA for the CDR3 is TGTGCCAGCAGCTTAGGTATGGGCTACTACGAGCAGTACTTC.

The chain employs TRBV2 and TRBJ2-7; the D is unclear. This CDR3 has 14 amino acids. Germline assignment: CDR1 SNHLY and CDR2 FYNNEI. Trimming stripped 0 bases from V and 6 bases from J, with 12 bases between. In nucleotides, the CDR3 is TGTGCCAGCAGTGAAGCGGGCACTTTTGCCGAGCAGTACGTC. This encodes CASSEAGTFAEQYV.

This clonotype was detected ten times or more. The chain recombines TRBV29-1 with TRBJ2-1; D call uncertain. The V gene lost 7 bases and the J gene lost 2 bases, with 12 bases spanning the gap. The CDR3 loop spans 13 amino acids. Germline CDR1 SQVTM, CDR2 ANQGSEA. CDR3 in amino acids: CSGRTPAYNEQFF. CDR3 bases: TGCAGCGGTAGGACGCCAGCCTACAATGAGCAGTTCTTC.

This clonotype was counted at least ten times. CDR3 in amino acids: CASRQAPGQGVDEQFF. The CDR3, as DNA: TGTGCCAGCAGACAAGCCCCGGGACAGGGGGTTGATGAGCAGTTCTTC. The chain recombines TRBV28 with TRBJ2-1; 11 bases are a match to TRBD1. CDR1 is MDHEN and CDR2 is SYDVKM in the germline V gene. The length of the CDR3 is 16 residues. V lost 6 bases to trimming and J lost 8 bases; unmatched junction nucleotides: 12.

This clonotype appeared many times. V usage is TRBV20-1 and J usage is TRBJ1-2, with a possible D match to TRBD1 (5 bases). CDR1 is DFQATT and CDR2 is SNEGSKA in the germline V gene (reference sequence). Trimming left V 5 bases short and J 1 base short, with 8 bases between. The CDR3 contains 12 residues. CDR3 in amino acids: CSAWTLNYGYTF. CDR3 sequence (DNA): TGCAGTGCTTGGACACTTAACTATGGCTACACCTTC.

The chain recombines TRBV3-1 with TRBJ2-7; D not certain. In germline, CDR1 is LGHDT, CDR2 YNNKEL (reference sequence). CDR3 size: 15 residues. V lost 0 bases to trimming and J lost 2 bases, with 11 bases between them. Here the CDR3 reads CASSQEAEHPYEQYV. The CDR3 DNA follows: TGTGCCAGCAGCCAAGAGGCAGAACATCCCTACGAGCAGTACGTC.

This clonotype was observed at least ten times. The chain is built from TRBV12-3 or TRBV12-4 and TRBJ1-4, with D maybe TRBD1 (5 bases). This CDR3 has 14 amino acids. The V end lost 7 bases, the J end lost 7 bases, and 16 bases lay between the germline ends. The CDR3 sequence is CASTLGGVGEKLFF. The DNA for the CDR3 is TGTGCCAGCACCCTGGGGGGGGTGGGTGAAAAACTGTTTTTT.

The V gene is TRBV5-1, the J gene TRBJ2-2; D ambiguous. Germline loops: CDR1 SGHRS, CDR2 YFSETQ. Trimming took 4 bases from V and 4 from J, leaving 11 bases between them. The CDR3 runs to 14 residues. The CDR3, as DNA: TGCGCCAGCAGCCAAACCCCCTTCACCGGGGAGCTGTTTTTT. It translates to CASSQTPFTGELFF.

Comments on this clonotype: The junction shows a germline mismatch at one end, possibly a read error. DNA for the CDR3: TGTGCCAGCAGCTATACCGAGGACGGTCCTAACTATGGCTACTCCTTC. Protein sequence: CASSYTEDGPNYGYSF. V usage is TRBV7-9 and J usage is TRBJ1-2; D is unresolved. Germline V gene lookup returns CDR1 SEHNR and CDR2 FQNEAQ (reference sequence). This CDR3 is built from 16 residues.

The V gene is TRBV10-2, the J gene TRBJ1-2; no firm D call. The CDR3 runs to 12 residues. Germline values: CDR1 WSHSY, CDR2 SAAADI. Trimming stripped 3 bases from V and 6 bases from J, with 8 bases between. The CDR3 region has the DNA TGCGCCAGCAGTGATAACAGAAATGGCTACACCTTC. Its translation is CASSDNRNGYTF.

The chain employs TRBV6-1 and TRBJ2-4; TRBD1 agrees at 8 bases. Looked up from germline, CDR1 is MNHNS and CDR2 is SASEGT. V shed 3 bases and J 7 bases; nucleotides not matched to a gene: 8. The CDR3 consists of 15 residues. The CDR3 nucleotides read TGTGCCAGCAGTGATCCTGGACAGGGCGGTAACATTCAGTACTTC. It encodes CASSDPGQGGNIQYF.

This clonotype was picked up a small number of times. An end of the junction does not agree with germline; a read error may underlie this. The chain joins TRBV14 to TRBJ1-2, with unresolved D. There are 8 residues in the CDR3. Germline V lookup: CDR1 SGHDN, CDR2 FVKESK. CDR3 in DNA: TGTGCCAGCAGCGAGCTTCTTTTC. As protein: CASSELLF.

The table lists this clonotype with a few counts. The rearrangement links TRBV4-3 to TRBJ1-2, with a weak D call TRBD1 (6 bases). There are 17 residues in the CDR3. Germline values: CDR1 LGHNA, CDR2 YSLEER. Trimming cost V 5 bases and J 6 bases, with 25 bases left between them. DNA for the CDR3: TGCGCCAGCAGCTCTCAAGTGGGGGCGGCTATACAGAATGGCTACACCTTC. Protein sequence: CASSSQVGAAIQNGYTF.